This T cell receptor (beta chain) comes out of a study of long-term antiretroviral therapy in people with HIV. Study-level background: The oldest specimens predate the 2015 immediate-ART recommendation by about a decade.

Version v3.0 of the immunoSEQ assay was performed at survey level. Data came from immunoSEQ multiplex PCR; TCRdb stores just in-frame clones and leaves some out. The table includes about 28,000 clones, about 90% detected once. V lost 4 bases to trimming and J lost 8 bases; unmatched junction nucleotides: 12. The CDR3 spans 16 residues. Germline-derived CDR1 and CDR2 are SGHKS and YYEKEE (reference sequence). This sequence originates from a man in his fifties with HIV. Here the sequenced sample was unsorted PBMCs, taken 2 years after starting antiretroviral therapy. This chain joins TRBV5-5 and TRBJ1-6; 7 positions agree with TRBD1. The CDR3 sequence: CASSELDRAVHSPLHF. CDR3 nucleotides: TGTGCCAGCAGCGAATTAGACAGGGCGGTCCATTCACCCCTCCACTTT. Full variable domain (missing parts from reference TRBV5-5 and TRBJ1-6): DAGVTQSPTHLIKTRGQQVTLRCSPISGHKSVSWYQQVLGQGPQFIFQYYEKEERGRGNFPDRFSARQFPNYSSELNVNALLLGDSALYLCASSELDRAVHSPLHFGNGTRLTVT.